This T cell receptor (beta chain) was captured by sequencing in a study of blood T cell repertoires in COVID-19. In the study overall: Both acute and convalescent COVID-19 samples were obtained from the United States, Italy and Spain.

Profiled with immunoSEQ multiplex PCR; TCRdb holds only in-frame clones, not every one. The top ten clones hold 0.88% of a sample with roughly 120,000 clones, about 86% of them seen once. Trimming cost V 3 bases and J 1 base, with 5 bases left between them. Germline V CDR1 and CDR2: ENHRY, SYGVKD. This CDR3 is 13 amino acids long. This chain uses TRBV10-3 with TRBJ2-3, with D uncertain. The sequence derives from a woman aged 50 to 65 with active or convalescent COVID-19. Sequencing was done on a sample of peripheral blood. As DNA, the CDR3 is TGTGCCATCAGTGAAGGAGGCACAGATACGCAGTATTTT. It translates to CAISEGGTDTQYF.